Below are 18 T cell receptor beta chains sequenced from a single sample in a study of cytotoxic CD8 clonotypes in ibrutinib-treated CLL. The table came from immunoSEQ multiplex PCR; TCRdb's copy has only in-frame clones and leaves some out. This table holds about 160,000 clones, approximately 80% found once. Material: PBMCs, obtained after 24 months of ibrutinib treatment. The receptors here all came from a human donor with chronic lymphocytic leukemia.

This clone was counted a few times. This chain connects TRBV7-8 to TRBJ2-7, with 8 bases that match TRBD2. The CDR3 extends over 15 amino acids. Unmatched junction bases numbered 7, after V lost 2 bases and J lost 4 bases. Germline values: CDR1 SGHVS, CDR2 FQNEAQ. The CDR3 nucleotides are TGTGCCAGCAGCTTAACGGGACTAGTCGGTTACGAGCAGTACTTC. It translates to CASSLTGLVGYEQYF. Based on the CDR3 plus reference TRBV7-8 and TRBJ2-7, the full variable domain is GAGVSQSPRYKVAKRGQDVALRCDPISGHVSLFWYQQALGQGPEFLTYFQNEAQLDKSGLPSDRFFAERPEGSVSTLKIQRTQQEDSAVYLCASSLTGLVGYEQYFGPGTRLTVT.

This chain uses TRBV10-3 with TRBJ2-7; 7 bases agree with TRBD1. Germline assignment: CDR1 ENHRY and CDR2 SYGVKD. The CDR3 consists of 13 residues. J lost 7 bases, V lost 6 bases, and 9 bases had no gene match. DNA of the CDR3: TGTGCCATCAGCTGGGACAGCCTGGAGGAGCAGTACTTC. Its protein product is CAISWDSLEEQYF.

This clone was seen only a few times. The chain links TRBV6-1 to TRBJ1-6; D is unresolved. V lost 3 bases and J 10 bases, leaving 7 bases between the germline ends. The CDR3 is 12 residues long. In germline, CDR1 is MNHNS, CDR2 SASEGT. CDR3 nucleotide sequence: TGTGCCAGCAGTGATGGGAGATCACCCCTCCACTTT. Its translation is CASSDGRSPLHF.

V and J are TRBV21-1 and TRBJ2-3; the table gives TRBD2 as D, unverified against the DNA. TRBV21-1 is classified as a pseudogene. The CDR3 is 15 residues long. CDR3: CASSSSGRGTDTQYF. The CDR3 DNA reads TGTGCCAGCAGCAGTAGCGGGAGGGGCACAGATACGCAGTATTTT.

The chain couples TRBV7-6 to TRBJ1-1; no reliable D call. The V end was cut by 5 bases, the J end by 4 bases, with 8 bases between. Looked up from germline, CDR1 is SGHVS and CDR2 is FNYEAQ. CDR3 length: 12 amino acids. The CDR3 DNA is TGTGCCAGCAGCCTCAAGGGCACTGAAGCTTTCTTT. Translating it yields CASSLKGTEAFF.

The chain uses TRBV5-1 and TRBJ2-7; possibly TRBD2 for D (6 bases). The CDR3 consists of 16 residues. V dropped 2 bases and J dropped 3 bases, with 18 bases sitting between them. CDR1 is SGHRS and CDR2 is YFSETQ in the germline V gene. CDR3 nucleotide sequence: TGCGCCAGCAGCTTCCGGAGTAGCGGCGACTACTACGAGCAGTACTTC. It translates to CASSFRSSGDYYEQYF.

The chain employs TRBV7-2 and TRBJ2-3, with D unresolved. The CDR3 length is 15 residues. Trimming shortened V by 5 bases and J by 3 bases, and 15 bases separated the two germline ends. CDR1 is SGHTA, CDR2 FQGNSA, per germline. As DNA, the CDR3 is TGTGCCAGCAGCCCGCGTAGGAGAGTGACAGATACGCAGTATTTT. Encoded protein: CASSPRRRVTDTQYF. Together with reference TRBV7-2 and TRBJ2-3, the CDR3 gives the full variable domain: GAGVSQSPSNKVTEKGKDVELRCDPISGHTALYWYRQSLGQGLEFLIYFQGNSAPDKSGLPSDRFSAERTGGSVSTLTIQRTQQEDSAVYLCASSPRRRVTDTQYFGPGTRLTVL.

The V gene is TRBV7-2, the J gene TRBJ2-2; the D gene is possibly TRBD1 (5 bases). The germline V gene encodes CDR1 SGHTA and CDR2 FQGNSA. This CDR3 comprises 16 residues. V lost 5 bases to trimming and J lost 0 bases, with 13 bases between them. CDR3 nucleotides: TGTGCCAGCAGCACCCGACAGATCGCGAACACCGGGGAGCTGTTTTTT. The encoded protein is CASSTRQIANTGELFF.

This chain uses TRBV2 with TRBJ1-4; maybe TRBD1 (6 bases). The CDR3 runs 13 residues. V was cut by 9 bases and J by 4 bases, with 12 bases left in between. From germline, CDR1 is SNHLY and CDR2 FYNNEI. CDR3 sequence (DNA): TGTGCCAGTCGGGGGGGCCTTAATGAAAAACTGTTTTTT. It specifies CASRGGLNEKLFF.

The CDR3: CASSYGQGLVPQHF. The CDR3 DNA follows: TGTGCCAGCAGTTACGGGCAGGGGTTGGTGCCCCAGCATTTT. The gene calls are TRBV6-6 and TRBJ1-5; D is perhaps TRBD1 (6 bases). V gave up 2 bases and J gave up 9 bases, with 14 bases separating them. Germline V gene lookup returns CDR1 MNHNY and CDR2 SVGAGI (reference sequence). CDR3 length: 14 residues.

The chain links TRBV18 to TRBJ1-6, with 8 bases lining up with TRBD1. The V and J ends lost 6 bases and 5 bases, in that order; junction bases with no gene match: 6. The CDR3 covers 15 residues. Germline lookup yields CDR1 KGHSH and CDR2 LQKENI. The DNA of the CDR3 is TGTGCCAGCTCCAAGGGACAGGTGAATAATTCACCCCTCCACTTT. Its protein is CASSKGQVNNSPLHF.

The rearrangement joins TRBV20-1 to TRBJ1-1; D not certain. V lost 2 bases and J lost 1, with 2 bases in between. The CDR3 runs to 11 residues. Germline loops: CDR1 DFQATT, CDR2 SNEGSKA (reference sequence). CDR3 nucleotides: TGCAGTGCTAGAAAGAACACTGAAGCTTTCTTT. Amino acids: CSARKNTEAFF.

The chain carries TRBV5-4 and TRBJ2-3; the match to TRBD2 covers 10 bases. Looked up from germline, CDR1 is SGHNT and CDR2 is YYREEE (reference sequence). This CDR3 region has 14 residues. Trimming removed 0 bases from V and 5 bases from J; junction bases left unmatched: 0. The CDR3 loop is CASSLGLAGDTQYF. The DNA of the CDR3 is TGTGCCAGCAGCTTGGGACTAGCGGGAGATACGCAGTATTTT.

This chain connects TRBV11-2 to TRBJ2-7, with 8 positions matching TRBD1. The CDR3 is 14 amino acids. Germline values: CDR1 SGHAT, CDR2 FQNNGV. V was clipped by 3 bases and J by 3 bases; unmatched bases: 4. CDR3 bases: TGTGCCAGCAGCTTTCACAGGGGGAACTACGAGCAGTACTTC. This sequence encodes CASSFHRGNYEQYF.

The chain is built from TRBV6-5 and TRBJ2-7; 9 bases are shared with TRBD1. Germline CDR1 and CDR2: MNHEY and SVGAGI. The CDR3 is 16 residues long. V shed 4 bases, J shed 5 bases, and the junction held 12 bases outside the gene matches. The CDR3 sequence is CASSLRPGQGIDEQYF. As DNA, the CDR3 is TGTGCCAGCAGTTTACGCCCCGGACAGGGGATCGACGAGCAGTACTTC.

A remark on this clone: Other nucleotide sequences from this sample produce the same CDR3. The rearrangement uses TRBV28 and TRBJ1-2, with unresolved D. V was pared by 4 bases and J by 3 bases, with 3 bases between. Germline CDR1 MDHEN, CDR2 SYDVKM. The CDR3 sequence is 11 residues long. CDR3 nucleotides: TGTGCCAGCAGTTCGTACTATGGCTACACCTTC. It yields the protein CASSSYYGYTF.

The rearrangement uses TRBV6-6 and TRBJ1-4; 7 bases match TRBD1. Germline V gene data show CDR1 as MNHNY and CDR2 as SVGAGI (reference sequence). This CDR3 contains 14 residues. V shed 6 bases and J 2 bases; nucleotides not matched to a gene: 3. The CDR3 sequence: CASSEGATNEKLFF. The CDR3, as DNA: TGTGCCAGCAGCGAGGGGGCGACTAATGAAAAACTGTTTTTT.

The chain is built from TRBV27 and TRBJ1-2; a weak D match, TRBD1 (5 bases). Germline values: CDR1 MNHEY, CDR2 SMNVEV (reference sequence). The CDR3 consists of 15 residues. Trimming removed 4 bases at V and 4 bases at J, with 16 bases between. CDR3 in amino acids: CASSSLGAKGYGYTF. In DNA, the CDR3 is TGTGCCAGCAGTTCCCTCGGGGCCAAGGGCTATGGCTACACCTTC.